These T cell receptor beta chains were read from a single sample in a study of post-analysis software for immune sequencing data. A single record per CDR3 protein comes from TCRdb applying MiXCR to the PCR reads. Among roughly 670,000 distinct CDR3 sequences listed, 55% to 60% were seen once. Sample: blood. These receptors were taken from a girl aged 2-10 years with multiple sclerosis. Each CDR3 is given with its conserved first and last residue. Fields, in order: J gene, CDR3 length, V gene, CDR3 protein.

>TRBJ1-2|14|TRBV12-3/TRBV12-4
CASSTGTGVSGYTF
>TRBJ1-1|15|TRBV13
CASSLPGAGYTEAFF
>TRBJ1-2|12|TRBV5-6
CASSLGASGYTF
>TRBJ1-2|13|TRBV7-2
CASSLRGEDGYTF
>TRBJ2-1|16|TRBV7-8
CASSLSSVSSYNEQFF
>TRBJ2-3|15|TRBV12-3/TRBV12-4
CASRASGGAAYTQYF
>TRBJ2-3|15|TRBV7-2
CASSSRELITDTQYF
>TRBJ1-1|11|TRBV7-9
CASSLGREAFF
>TRBJ1-1|13|TRBV6-1
CASSLTTRTEAFF
>TRBJ2-1|13|TRBV20-1
CSARRDPYNEQFF
>TRBJ2-5|14|TRBV3-1
CASSPHANQETQYF
>TRBJ1-2|13|TRBV5-5
CASRGGGAYGYTF
>TRBJ1-2|14|TRBV18
CASSPLRTPYGYTF
>TRBJ2-3|16|TRBV4-1
CASSQGRATSTDTQYF
>TRBJ1-1|12|TRBV20-1
CSARQAGGEAFF
>TRBJ2-5|16|TRBV29-1
CSVPGLSFGQLETQYF
>TRBJ1-5|15|TRBV20-1
CSARGGGWSNQPQHF
>TRBJ2-3|14|TRBV20-1
CSARIGGNTDTQYF
>TRBJ2-1|17|TRBV25-1
CASQAGTSATLLNEQFF
>TRBJ2-1|15|TRBV5-1
CASRFGLAEGNEQFF
>TRBJ1-1|17|TRBV12-3/TRBV12-4
CASSFGQGGSQNTEAFF
>TRBJ2-1|16|TRBV10-3
CAISESLLGSYNEQFF
>TRBJ1-2|12|TRBV2
CASFWTLSGYTF
>TRBJ1-5|13|TRBV20-1
CSAGGQGIQPQHF
>TRBJ1-4|14|TRBV28
CASTRGQEVGKLFF
>TRBJ1-1|15|TRBV7-9
CASSPFTSANTEAFF
>TRBJ2-5|15|TRBV12-3/TRBV12-4
CASTRSQGRQETQYF
>TRBJ2-6|13|TRBV20-1
CSASPSGANVLTF
>TRBJ2-1|15|TRBV6-6
CASSYSGTSYNEQFF
>TRBJ2-5|15|TRBV2
CASSGLSGGSETQYF
>TRBJ2-3|13|TRBV4-3
CASSLTRLAVQYF
>TRBJ2-5|13|TRBV11-2
CASSFLIQETQYF
>TRBJ1-2|11|TRBV29-1
CSVKEIYGYTF
>TRBJ2-3|13|TRBV13
CASSPTGTDTQYF
>TRBJ2-3|17|TRBV12-3/TRBV12-4
CASSLVGLAGSTDTQYF
>TRBJ2-5|14|TRBV20-1
CSARTSVEQETQYF
>TRBJ2-3|15|TRBV25-1
CASSDGQGAPDTQYF